The T cell receptor beta chain under discussion was sequenced for a study of cytomegalovirus exposure and HLA in healthy donors. Findings of the study overall: The listing of 160 or so TCR beta chains classed them as cytomegalovirus-associated. Another analysis was done later, and it associated fewer than 20,000 TCR beta sequences with HLA alleles at 0.05 false discovery rate.

Regarding this clone: Antigen unknown.

Donors showed nominal health when sampled, although they likely had unrecorded immune exposures. The CDR3 spans 14 residues. The V gene's germline CDR1 is MNHNY and CDR2 SVGAGI (reference sequence). V lost 7 bases, J lost 6 bases, and 12 bases stayed unmatched. Use of 60 Vbeta and 13 Jbeta primers characterized the PCR. Libraries were prepared by immunoSEQ multiplex PCR; TCRdb keeps only in-frame clonotypes and omits some of them. The sample lists roughly 34,000 clones, around 83% occurring once. Input material: PBMCs. This receptor was obtained from a woman between 18 and 29 years old in good health and CMV-seronegative. The rearrangement joins TRBV6-6 to TRBJ2-7, with TRBD2 identical over 7 bases. This chain's CDR3 is CASTREGSRGEQYF. CDR3 bases: TGTGCCAGCACCAGGGAGGGGTCGAGGGGCGAGCAGTACTTC.